The clone carrying this T cell receptor (beta chain) was detected ten times or more. V was trimmed by 7 bases and J by 0 bases, leaving 9 bases between them. From germline, CDR1 is SQVTM and CDR2 ANQGSEA. CDR3 size: 12 residues. TCRdb processed the 5' RACE reads anew with MiXCR; each CDR3 protein has one entry. Among some 50,000 distinct CDR3 sequences listed, approximately 5.6% were seen once. The sample comes from a study of early T cells in non-severe SARS-CoV-2 infection. The specimen was whole blood. The gene calls are TRBV29-1 and TRBJ1-1; weak D call: TRBD1 (5 bases). The sequence was collected from an adult who was a healthcare worker with PCR-confirmed SARS-CoV-2 infection or an uninfected control (not recorded which). This CDR3 reads CSGGRMNTEAFF. In nucleotides, the CDR3 is TGCAGCGGGGGGAGGATGAACACTGAAGCTTTCTTT.